This paragraph reports one TCR beta chain. Its matching antigen is unknown. The data belong to a study of metastatic and nonmetastatic thyroid tumors. Background on the study: Peripheral blood and tumor or nodule samples from malignant and benign thyroid patients were compared.

The CDR3 runs 13 residues. V lost 0 bases and J lost 8, with 13 bases in between. Germline V gene sequence: CDR1 DFQATT, CDR2 SNEGSKA (reference sequence). All patients reached thyroid surgery having received no treatment beforehand. Study-wide findings and caveats: Within blood and tumor, benign nodules reportedly had significantly lower TCR beta diversity than malignant thyroid tumors did.

In the authors' workflow: The study built a papillary thyroid cancer distant-metastasis classifier from CDR3 differences across clinicopathological groups. TCRdb redid the clone calls on the PCR reads using MiXCR. The authors' filters were not applied to this entry. Here the sample spans roughly 46,000 clones, under 25% being singletons. This sequence was found in a male donor with papillary thyroid cancer or a benign thyroid nodule (not recorded which). Some clones in this sample may be carry-over from other donors' samples. Sequencing was done on a sample of blood. The rearrangement uses TRBV20-1 and TRBJ1-2; possible D gene TRBD1, 5 bases. DNA of the CDR3: TGCAGTGCTAGAGATCCACAGGAGGGCGGCTACACCTTC. The encoded protein is CSARDPQEGGYTF.